This TCR beta chain appears in the sequencing data of a study of blood T cell repertoires in COVID-19. Study-wide background: Nucleic acid was either cDNA or gDNA, and it came from T cells, B-cell-depleted T cells, or PBMCs.

Participants, about 18 to 100 years old, spanned around 26 US areas. Per the original methods: Reference gene primer amplification gave nucleated cell count estimates. Measured with immunoSEQ multiplex PCR; TCRdb has only the in-frame clones, and not every one. Clone size and V and J calls were adopted from that table, with D and trimming inferred from the DNA. The repertoire includes 270,000 or so clones, over 80% of them detected once, and about 4% sits in the top ten. CDR3 length: 15 residues. V was pared by 5 bases and J by 2 bases, with 16 bases between. Germline loops: CDR1 MNHEY, CDR2 SMNVEV (reference sequence).

This rearrangement joins TRBV27 to TRBJ2-7, with D uncertain. The sample taken for sequencing was PBMCs or T cells enriched from blood (not recorded which). The source of this sequence is a woman in her 30s with acute COVID-19. The CDR3 loop is CASSLTPAGPYEQYF. CDR3 DNA: TGTGCCAGCAGTCTAACCCCGGCAGGTCCCTACGAGCAGTACTTC.